These 5 T cell receptor beta chains were all obtained from the same sample, sequenced in a study of PD-L1 blockade in urothelial cancer. The time point is: pretreatment peripheral blood. Sequenced by immunoSEQ multiplex PCR; TCRdb stores in-frame clones only, minus some. The profile shows some 80,000 clones, just under 85% of them singletons. The specimen comprised PBMCs, sampled around atezolizumab (anti-PD-L1) treatment. These receptors all come from a man aged 35 to 55 with urothelial cancer.

The CDR3 DNA reads TGTGCCGGCAAGACTAGCGGCACAGATACGCAGTATTTT. Residues: CAGKTSGTDTQYF. This chain links TRBV28 with TRBJ2-3; TRBD2 matches 8 bases. J was trimmed by 1 base and V by 11 bases; bases with no gene match: 5. The CDR3 runs 13 residues. Germline V gives CDR1 MDHEN, CDR2 SYDVKM.

The chain recombines TRBV2 with TRBJ1-3, with TRBD1 identical over 7 bases. V shed 5 bases and J 8 bases; nucleotides not matched to a gene: 3. Germline values: CDR1 SNHLY, CDR2 FYNNEI. CDR3 length: 12 amino acids. The CDR3 bases are TGTGCCAGCAGTAGACAGGGAGACACCATATATTTT. Translating it yields CASSRQGDTIYF. The full variable domain, with the rest looked up from reference TRBV2 and TRBJ1-3, is EPEVTQTPSHQVTQMGQEVILRCVPISNHLYFYWYRQILGQKVEFLVSFYNNEISEKSEIFDDQFSVERPDGSNFTLKIRSTKLEDSAMYFCASSRQGDTIYFGEGSWLTVV.

The V and J genes are TRBV5-1 and TRBJ2-7; D may be TRBD2 (5 bases). Germline CDR1 reads SGHRS; CDR2 reads YFSETQ. The germline V and J ends were trimmed by 4 bases and 6 bases, with 20 bases remaining between them. The CDR3 sequence is 15 residues long. CDR3 protein: CASSPDTAKRGEQYF. The CDR3 DNA reads TGCGCCAGCAGCCCCGACACCGCAAAACGGGGCGAGCAGTACTTC.

The chain has TRBV5-1 and TRBJ1-2; D is possibly TRBD1 (5 bases). With 0 bases removed from V and 10 bases from J, the gap between germline ends came to 19 bases. Germline V CDR1 and CDR2: SGHRS, YFSETQ. The CDR3 extends over 15 amino acids. CDR3 sequence reads: CASSLEGAGNSDYTF. The CDR3 coding sequence is TGCGCCAGCAGCTTGGAAGGGGCAGGGAATTCTGACTACACCTTC.

The gene calls are TRBV30 and TRBJ2-1; TRBD2 matches at 8 bases. The ends lost 8 bases at V and 8 bases at J; junction bases unmatched: 8. Germline V gives CDR1 GTSNPN, CDR2 SVGIG (reference sequence). The CDR3 length is 12 residues. CDR3 bases: TGTGCCCTCGCGGGAGGAGTCCATGAGCAGTTCTTC. Translated: CALAGGVHEQFF.